Listed below are T cell receptor beta chains from one sample, sequenced in a study of blood T cell repertoires in COVID-19. TCRdb's copy holds only in-frame clones and misses some; the assay was immunoSEQ multiplex PCR. Of approximately 93,000 clones in the sample, approximately 88% were seen once. The specimen sequenced was peripheral blood. Receptors originate from a man aged 55 to 70 with acute or convalescent COVID-19. CDR3s include the opening cysteine and the closing phenylalanine or tryptophan. The order of the fields is clone size, V gene, J gene, D gene, CDR3 protein, CDR3 DNA. A D gene is named only where the DNA matches it firmly. Clone size is not always given. Where it is, it says once, few, many or a class for expanded clones.

size: NA; V: TRBV9; J: TRBJ1-4; D: NA; CDR3: CASSVDRAPNEKLFF; DNA: TGTGCCAGCAGCGTAGACAGGGCACCTAATGAAAAACTGTTTTTT
size: NA; V: TRBV11-1; J: TRBJ2-7; D: TRBD1; CDR3: CASSWDRGDEQYF; DNA: TGTGCCAGCAGCTGGGACAGGGGGGACGAGCAGTACTTC
size: NA; V: TRBV5-1; J: TRBJ2-7; D: TRBD1; CDR3: CASSSSGDRKSSNQYEQYF; DNA: TGCGCCAGCAGTTCCTCCGGGGACAGGAAGTCTTCGAACCAATACGAGCAGTACTTC
size: NA; V: TRBV7-3; J: TRBJ2-1; D: TRBD2; CDR3: CASSPRTSGAINNEQFF; DNA: TGTGCCAGCAGCCCCCGGACTAGCGGCGCGATAAACAATGAGCAGTTCTTC
size: NA; V: TRBV5-1; J: TRBJ1-4; D: NA; CDR3: CASSRGTDNEKLFF; DNA: TGCGCCAGCAGCCGGGGGACCGATAATGAAAAACTGTTTTTT
size: NA; V: TRBV11-2; J: TRBJ2-2; D: NA; CDR3: CASRRSGRATGELFF; DNA: TGTGCCAGCAGGCGAAGCGGGCGGGCCACCGGGGAGCTGTTTTTT
size: NA; V: TRBV7-8; J: TRBJ1-6; D: NA; CDR3: CASSLASLPALHF; DNA: TGTGCCAGCAGCTTAGCGAGCCTCCCGGCCCTCCACTTT
size: few; V: TRBV9; J: TRBJ1-3; D: TRBD1; CDR3: CASSQQGDGASSGNTIYF; DNA: TGTGCCAGCAGCCAACAGGGGGATGGGGCGAGCTCTGGAAACACCATATATTTT
size: NA; V: TRBV6-6; J: TRBJ2-1; D: TRBD2; CDR3: CASTIAGAHNEQFF; DNA: TGTGCCAGCACCATAGCGGGAGCGCACAATGAGCAGTTCTTC
size: NA; V: TRBV7-2; J: TRBJ2-1; D: TRBD2; CDR3: CASSQTSGSYNEQFF; DNA: TGTGCCAGCAGCCAGACTAGCGGGTCTTACAATGAGCAGTTCTTC
size: NA; V: TRBV18; J: TRBJ1-1; D: TRBD1; CDR3: CASSPDRGLPNTEAFF; DNA: TGTGCCAGCTCACCGGACAGGGGACTACCGAACACTGAAGCTTTCTTT
size: NA; V: TRBV12-3/TRBV12-4; J: TRBJ2-5; D: TRBD1; CDR3: CASGTGGAETQYF; DNA: TGTGCCAGCGGGACAGGGGGCGCGGAGACCCAGTACTTC
size: NA; V: TRBV10-3; J: TRBJ2-7; D: TRBD1; CDR3: CAISGDRGYEQYF; DNA: TGTGCCATCAGTGGGGACAGGGGCTACGAGCAGTACTTC
size: NA; V: TRBV9; J: TRBJ1-2; D: TRBD1; CDR3: CASSANRGWGYTF; DNA: TGTGCCAGCAGCGCTAACAGGGGTTGGGGCTACACCTTC
size: NA; V: TRBV10-1; J: TRBJ2-7; D: TRBD2; CDR3: CASSDSGGEQYF; DNA: TGCGCCAGCAGCGACTCGGGGGGCGAGCAGTACTTC
size: NA; V: TRBV10-3; J: TRBJ1-1; D: TRBD1; CDR3: CAIKPQGADTEAFF; DNA: TGTGCCATCAAGCCACAGGGGGCGGACACTGAAGCTTTCTTT
size: NA; V: TRBV28; J: TRBJ1-2; D: TRBD1; CDR3: CASSLPGGQGAWGYTF; DNA: TGTGCCAGCAGTCTCCCCGGGGGACAGGGGGCATGGGGCTACACCTTC
size: NA; V: TRBV6-5; J: TRBJ1-2; D: NA; CDR3: CASRPGQVNYGYTF; DNA: TGTGCCAGCAGACCCGGACAAGTTAACTATGGCTACACCTTC
size: NA; V: TRBV19; J: TRBJ2-7; D: NA; CDR3: CASSIQNSYEQYF; DNA: TGTGCCAGTAGTATTCAGAACTCCTACGAGCAGTACTTC
size: NA; V: TRBV7-2; J: TRBJ1-6; D: NA; CDR3: CASSGDLGGNSPLHF; DNA: TGTGCCAGCAGCGGTGACCTTGGAGGAAATTCACCCCTCCACTTT
size: NA; V: TRBV4-1; J: TRBJ2-1; D: NA; CDR3: CASSQTQVLSYNEQFF; DNA: TGCGCCAGCAGCCAGACCCAGGTTCTCTCCTACAATGAGCAGTTCTTC
size: NA; V: TRBV30; J: TRBJ2-7; D: TRBD1; CDR3: CALGQGLDEQYF; DNA: TGTGCCTTGGGACAGGGCCTAGACGAGCAGTACTTC
size: NA; V: TRBV15; J: TRBJ2-7; D: TRBD2; CDR3: CATSKASGGSTGEQYF; DNA: TGTGCCACCAGCAAGGCTAGCGGGGGCTCCACGGGGGAGCAGTACTTC
size: NA; V: TRBV5-1; J: TRBJ2-7; D: TRBD2; CDR3: CASSTGTSGMYEQYF; DNA: TGCGCCAGCAGCACAGGGACTAGCGGGATGTACGAGCAGTACTTC
size: NA; V: TRBV19; J: TRBJ1-1; D: NA; CDR3: CASSIRGNTEAFF; DNA: TGTGCCAGTAGTATCAGAGGGAACACTGAAGCTTTCTTT
size: NA; V: TRBV6-5; J: TRBJ1-1; D: NA; CDR3: CASSYSISRVTEAFF; DNA: TGTGCCAGCAGTTACTCGATCTCCCGGGTTACTGAAGCTTTCTTT
size: NA; V: TRBV10-3; J: TRBJ2-3; D: NA; CDR3: CAISESEGNTQYF; DNA: TGTGCCATCAGTGAGTCCGAGGGCAATACGCAGTATTTT
size: NA; V: TRBV21-1; J: TRBJ1-3; D: NA; CDR3: CASNKPGGQVRNTIYF; DNA: TGTGCCAGCAATAAACCTGGGGGACAGGTAAGAAACACCATATATTTT
size: NA; V: TRBV15; J: TRBJ2-7; D: TRBD1; CDR3: CATSRGGGRGISYEQYF; DNA: TGTGCCACCAGCAGAGGTGGAGGCAGGGGGATCTCCTACGAGCAGTACTTC
size: few; V: TRBV6-2/TRBV6-3; J: TRBJ2-1; D: NA; CDR3: CASSNSGSWYNEQFF; DNA: TGTGCCAGCAGTAACTCGGGGAGTTGGTACAATGAGCAGTTCTTC
size: once; V: TRBV5-4; J: TRBJ1-5; D: NA; CDR3: CASSLDGDQPQHF; DNA: TGTGCCAGCAGCCTAGACGGAGATCAGCCCCAGCATTTT
size: NA; V: TRBV3-1/TRBV3-2; J: TRBJ2-7; D: NA; CDR3: CASSQLPQQGHEQYF; DNA: TGTGCCAGCAGCCAATTGCCCCAACAGGGCCACGAGCAGTACTTC
size: NA; V: TRBV3-1/TRBV3-2; J: TRBJ2-3; D: TRBD2; CDR3: CASSFISGGSTDTQYF; DNA: TGTGCCAGCAGCTTCATCAGCGGGGGCAGCACAGATACGCAGTATTTT
size: NA; V: TRBV29-1; J: TRBJ1-2; D: NA; CDR3: CSARAGDYGYTF; DNA: TGCAGCGCACGGGCGGGAGACTATGGCTACACCTTC
size: once; V: TRBV24-1; J: TRBJ2-1; D: TRBD2; CDR3: CASGLAGVNEQFF; DNA: TGTGCCAGCGGACTAGCGGGAGTCAATGAGCAGTTCTTC
size: NA; V: TRBV30; J: TRBJ1-4; D: TRBD1; CDR3: CAWADRANEKLFF; DNA: TGTGCCTGGGCTGACAGGGCCAATGAAAAACTGTTTTTT
size: NA; V: TRBV18; J: TRBJ2-7; D: NA; CDR3: CASSTQQGEQYF; DNA: TGTGCCAGCTCAACTCAACAGGGAGAGCAGTACTTC
size: NA; V: TRBV19; J: TRBJ1-2; D: NA; CDR3: CASSLTDYGYTF; DNA: TGTGCCAGTAGCTTGACAGACTATGGCTACACCTTC
size: NA; V: TRBV11-2; J: TRBJ1-6; D: NA; CDR3: CASSRAGNNSPLHF; DNA: TGTGCCAGCAGCCGGGCGGGGAATAATTCACCCCTCCACTTT
size: NA; V: TRBV19; J: TRBJ1-4; D: TRBD1; CDR3: CASTGTVNEKLFF; DNA: TGTGCCAGCACCGGGACAGTTAATGAAAAACTGTTTTTT
size: NA; V: TRBV5-4; J: TRBJ2-7; D: NA; CDR3: CASSLAARRSSYEQYF; DNA: TGTGCCAGCAGCTTGGCCGCTCGTAGGAGCTCCTACGAGCAGTACTTC
size: NA; V: TRBV3-1/TRBV3-2; J: TRBJ2-5; D: TRBD2; CDR3: CASSALRVAGRWQETQYF; DNA: TGTGCCAGCAGCGCCCTCCGGGTAGCGGGAAGGTGGCAAGAGACCCAGTACTTC
size: NA; V: TRBV5-6; J: TRBJ2-3; D: NA; CDR3: CASSTGRGATDTQYF; DNA: TGTGCCAGCAGCACGGGACGGGGGGCCACAGATACGCAGTATTTT
size: NA; V: TRBV10-1; J: TRBJ2-3; D: NA; CDR3: CASSDARQGTDTQYF; DNA: TGCGCCAGCAGTGATGCAAGACAGGGCACAGATACGCAGTATTTT
size: NA; V: TRBV11-3; J: TRBJ1-1; D: TRBD1; CDR3: CASSSGTGNTEAFF; DNA: TGTGCCAGCAGCTCAGGGACAGGGAACACTGAAGCTTTCTTT
size: NA; V: TRBV30; J: TRBJ1-4; D: NA; CDR3: CAWNPNPGEKLFF; DNA: TGTGCCTGGAACCCCAATCCAGGGGAAAAACTGTTTTTT
size: once; V: TRBV25-1; J: TRBJ1-2; D: NA; CDR3: CASSPLGLNYGYTF; DNA: TGTGCCAGCAGCCCGCTAGGCCTTAACTATGGCTACACCTTC
size: NA; V: TRBV6-5; J: TRBJ2-7; D: NA; CDR3: CASNLASASSYEQYF; DNA: TGTGCCAGCAACTTGGCTAGCGCCAGCTCCTACGAGCAGTACTTC
size: once; V: TRBV10-3; J: TRBJ2-5; D: TRBD2; CDR3: CAIRANRTSGNKETQYF; DNA: TGTGCCATCAGGGCAAACCGGACTAGCGGGAACAAAGAGACCCAGTACTTC
size: NA; V: TRBV5-6; J: TRBJ2-1; D: TRBD1; CDR3: CASSLVGTGVGNEQFF; DNA: TGTGCCAGCAGCTTGGTAGGGACAGGGGTCGGCAATGAGCAGTTCTTC
size: NA; V: TRBV6-5; J: TRBJ2-2; D: TRBD2; CDR3: CASSLTGRSGSGELFF; DNA: TGTGCCAGCAGTTTAACAGGGAGGAGCGGGAGCGGGGAGCTGTTTTTT
size: NA; V: TRBV19; J: TRBJ2-7; D: NA; CDR3: CASQDRREDEQYF; DNA: TGTGCCAGCCAGGACAGACGGGAGGACGAGCAGTACTTC
size: NA; V: TRBV7-9; J: TRBJ1-4; D: NA; CDR3: CASSLYRNEKLFF; DNA: TGTGCCAGCAGCTTGTACAGGAATGAAAAACTGTTTTTT
size: NA; V: TRBV19; J: TRBJ1-5; D: NA; CDR3: CASSIAGVSNQPQHF; DNA: TGTGCCAGTAGTATAGCCGGGGTCAGCAATCAGCCCCAGCATTTT
size: NA; V: TRBV19; J: TRBJ1-1; D: NA; CDR3: CASSIGRQINTEAFF; DNA: TGTGCCAGTAGTATAGGAAGACAGATTAACACTGAAGCTTTCTTT
size: NA; V: TRBV5-4; J: TRBJ2-3; D: TRBD2; CDR3: CASSLDAGVLDTQYF; DNA: TGTGCCAGCAGCTTGGATGCGGGGGTCCTAGATACGCAGTATTTT
size: NA; V: TRBV11-2; J: TRBJ2-7; D: TRBD2; CDR3: CASSLRGLGVEQYF; DNA: TGTGCCAGCAGCTTGAGGGGACTAGGGGTCGAGCAGTACTTC
size: few; V: TRBV19; J: TRBJ2-3; D: NA; CDR3: CASSISLGDTQYF; DNA: TGTGCCAGTAGTATCTCACTAGGAGATACGCAGTATTTT
size: NA; V: TRBV3-1/TRBV3-2; J: TRBJ1-2; D: NA; CDR3: CASSQEGSGGGYTF; DNA: TGTGCCAGCAGCCAAGAGGGCAGCGGGGGAGGCTACACCTTC